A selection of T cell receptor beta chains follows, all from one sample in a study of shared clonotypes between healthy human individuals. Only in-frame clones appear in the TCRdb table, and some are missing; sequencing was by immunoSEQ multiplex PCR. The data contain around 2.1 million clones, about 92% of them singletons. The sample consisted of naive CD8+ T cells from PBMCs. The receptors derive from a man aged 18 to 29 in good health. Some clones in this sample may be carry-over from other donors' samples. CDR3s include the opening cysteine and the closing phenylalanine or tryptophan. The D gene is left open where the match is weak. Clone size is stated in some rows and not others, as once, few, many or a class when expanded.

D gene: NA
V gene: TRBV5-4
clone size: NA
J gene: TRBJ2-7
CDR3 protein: CASSRIISPTEQYF
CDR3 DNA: TGTGCCAGCAGCCGCATAATCTCCCCCACCGAGCAGTACTTC

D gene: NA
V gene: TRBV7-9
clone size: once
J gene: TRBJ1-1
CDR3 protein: CASSPLPGGGTEAFF
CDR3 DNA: TGTGCCAGCAGCCCTCTTCCCGGGGGAGGGACTGAAGCTTTCTTT

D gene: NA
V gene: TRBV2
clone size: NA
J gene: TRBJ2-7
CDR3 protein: CASRTWEGGRADEQYF
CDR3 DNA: TGTGCCAGCAGAACCTGGGAAGGGGGGAGGGCCGACGAGCAGTACTTC

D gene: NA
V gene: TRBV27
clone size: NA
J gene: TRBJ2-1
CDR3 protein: CASSPIGGGGSYNEQFF
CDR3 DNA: TGTGCCAGCAGTCCCATAGGAGGGGGGGGCTCCTACAATGAGCAGTTCTTC

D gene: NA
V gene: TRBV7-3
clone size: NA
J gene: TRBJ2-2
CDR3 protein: CASSLSREQLNTGELFF
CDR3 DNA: TGTGCCAGCAGCTTGAGCCGCGAACAACTGAACACCGGGGAGCTGTTTTTT

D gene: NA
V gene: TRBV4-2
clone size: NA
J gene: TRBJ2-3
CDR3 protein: CASDPGPASTDTQYF
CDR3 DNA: TGTGCCAGCGATCCCGGACCTGCTAGCACAGATACGCAGTATTTT

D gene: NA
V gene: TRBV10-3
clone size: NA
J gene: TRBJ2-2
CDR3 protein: CAISAGPTGELFF
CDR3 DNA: TGTGCCATCAGTGCGGGGCCCACCGGGGAGCTGTTTTTT

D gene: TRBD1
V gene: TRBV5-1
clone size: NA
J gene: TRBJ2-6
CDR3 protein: CASSFPRTGLSGANVLTF
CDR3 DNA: TGCGCCAGCAGCTTCCCTAGGACAGGCCTCTCTGGGGCCAACGTCCTGACTTTC

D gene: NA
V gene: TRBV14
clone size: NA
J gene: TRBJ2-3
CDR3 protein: CASSHRGNHLGTDTQYF
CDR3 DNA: TGTGCCAGCAGCCACCGAGGAAACCACTTGGGCACAGATACGCAGTATTTT

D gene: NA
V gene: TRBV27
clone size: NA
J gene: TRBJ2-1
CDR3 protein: CASSLLGANEQFF
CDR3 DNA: TGTGCCAGCAGTTTGTTGGGGGCCAATGAGCAGTTCTTC

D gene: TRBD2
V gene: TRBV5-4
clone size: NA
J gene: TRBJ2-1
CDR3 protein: CASSRGLAGVYNEQFF
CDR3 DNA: TGTGCCAGCAGCCGAGGCCTAGCGGGAGTCTACAATGAGCAGTTCTTC

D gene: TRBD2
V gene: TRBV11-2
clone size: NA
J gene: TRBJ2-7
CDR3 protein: CASSLGGRAFDEQYF
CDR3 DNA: TGTGCCAGCAGCTTAGGCGGGAGGGCCTTCGACGAGCAGTACTTC

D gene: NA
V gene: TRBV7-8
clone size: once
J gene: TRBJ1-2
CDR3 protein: CASSLAGPGSPPYGYTF
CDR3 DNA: TGTGCCAGCAGCTTAGCGGGCCCTGGCAGCCCCCCCTATGGCTACACCTTC

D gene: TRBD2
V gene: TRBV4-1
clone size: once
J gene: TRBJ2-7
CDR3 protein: CASSQLSGIGYEQYF
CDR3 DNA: TGCGCCAGCAGCCAACTTAGCGGGATAGGCTACGAGCAGTACTTC

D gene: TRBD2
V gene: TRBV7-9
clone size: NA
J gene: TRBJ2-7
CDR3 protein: CASSLGLAGANEQYF
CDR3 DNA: TGTGCCAGCAGCTTAGGGTTAGCGGGAGCAAACGAGCAGTACTTC

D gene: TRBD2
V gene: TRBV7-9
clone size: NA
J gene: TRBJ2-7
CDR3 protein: CASRPTSIAGGHEQYF
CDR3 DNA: TGTGCCAGCAGGCCGACCTCAATAGCGGGAGGCCACGAGCAGTACTTC

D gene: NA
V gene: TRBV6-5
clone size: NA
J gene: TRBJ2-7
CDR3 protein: CASRFAESYEQYF
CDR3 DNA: TGTGCCAGCAGGTTCGCGGAGTCCTACGAGCAGTACTTC

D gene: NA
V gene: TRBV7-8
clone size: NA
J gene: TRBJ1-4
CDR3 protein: CASGGWGFNEKLFF
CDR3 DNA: TGTGCCAGCGGGGGATGGGGGTTTAATGAAAAACTGTTTTTT

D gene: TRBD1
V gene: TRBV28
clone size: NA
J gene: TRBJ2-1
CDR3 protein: CASSLVGQVLNEQFF
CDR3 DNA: TGTGCCAGCAGTTTAGTGGGACAGGTGTTGAATGAGCAGTTCTTC

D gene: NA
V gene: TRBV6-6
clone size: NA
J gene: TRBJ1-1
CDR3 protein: CASSYGGNTEAFF
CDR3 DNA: TGTGCCAGCAGTTATGGGGGAAACACTGAAGCTTTCTTT

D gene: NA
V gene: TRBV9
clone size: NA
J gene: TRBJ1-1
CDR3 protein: CASSDESKGRATEAFF
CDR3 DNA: TGTGCCAGCAGCGACGAATCGAAGGGGAGGGCCACTGAAGCTTTCTTT

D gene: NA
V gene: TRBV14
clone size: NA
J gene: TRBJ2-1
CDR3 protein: CASSQSGLYNEQFF
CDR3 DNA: TGTGCCAGCAGCCAAAGCGGTCTCTACAATGAGCAGTTCTTC

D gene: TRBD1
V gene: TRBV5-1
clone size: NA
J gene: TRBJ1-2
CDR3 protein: CASSQGGQGYTF
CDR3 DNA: TGCGCCAGCAGCCAAGGGGGACAGGGCTACACCTTC

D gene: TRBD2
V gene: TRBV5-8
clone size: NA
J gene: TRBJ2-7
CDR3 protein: CASSAATSGKNYEQYF
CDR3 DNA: TGTGCCAGCAGCGCGGCGACTAGCGGGAAGAACTACGAGCAGTACTTC

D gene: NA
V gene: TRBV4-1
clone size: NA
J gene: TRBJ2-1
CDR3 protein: CASSLTAIRPYNEQFF
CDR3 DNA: TGCGCCAGCAGCCTCACGGCAATACGACCCTACAATGAGCAGTTCTTC

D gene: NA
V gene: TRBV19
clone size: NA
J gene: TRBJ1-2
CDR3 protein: CASSIGSANYGYTF
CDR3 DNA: TGTGCCAGTAGTATAGGGTCTGCTAACTATGGCTACACCTTC

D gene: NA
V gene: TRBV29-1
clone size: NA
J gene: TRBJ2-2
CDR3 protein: CSYRRRGHTGELFF
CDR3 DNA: TGCAGCTACAGGCGGAGGGGACACACCGGGGAGCTGTTTTTT

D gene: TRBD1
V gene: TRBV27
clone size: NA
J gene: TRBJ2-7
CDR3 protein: CASSSRTGFEQYF
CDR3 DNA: TGTGCCAGCAGTTCGAGGACAGGGTTCGAGCAGTACTTC

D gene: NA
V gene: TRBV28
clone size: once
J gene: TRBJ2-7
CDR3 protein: CASSPTGAYEQYF
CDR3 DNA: TGTGCCAGCAGTCCCACGGGGGCCTACGAGCAGTACTTC

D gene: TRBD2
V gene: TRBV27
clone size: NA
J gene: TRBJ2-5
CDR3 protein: CASSLLTPSGRGETQYF
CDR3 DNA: TGTGCCAGCAGTTTATTAACTCCTAGCGGGAGAGGGGAGACCCAGTACTTC

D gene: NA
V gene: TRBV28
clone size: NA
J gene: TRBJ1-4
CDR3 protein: CASSLPSPGPPINEKLFF
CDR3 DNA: TGTGCCAGCAGCCTCCCCTCTCCGGGACCTCCAATTAACGAAAAACTGTTTTTT

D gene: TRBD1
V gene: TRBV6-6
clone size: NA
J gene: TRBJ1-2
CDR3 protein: CASSGDRDYGYTF
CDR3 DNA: TGTGCCAGCAGTGGAGACAGGGACTATGGCTACACCTTC

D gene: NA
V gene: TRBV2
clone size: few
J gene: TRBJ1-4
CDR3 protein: CAMDGQLGEKLFF
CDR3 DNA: TGTGCCATGGACGGACAGTTGGGAGAAAAACTGTTTTTT

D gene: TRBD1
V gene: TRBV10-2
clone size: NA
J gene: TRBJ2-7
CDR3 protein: CASSDRDSAYEQYF
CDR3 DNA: TGCGCCAGCAGTGACAGGGACAGCGCCTACGAGCAGTACTTC

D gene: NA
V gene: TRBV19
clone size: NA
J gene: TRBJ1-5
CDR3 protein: CASSITTLGNQPQHF
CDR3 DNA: TGTGCCAGTAGTATAACCACGTTGGGCAATCAGCCCCAGCATTTT

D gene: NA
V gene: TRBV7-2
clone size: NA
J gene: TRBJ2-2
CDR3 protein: CASSLASIRELFF
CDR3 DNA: TGTGCCAGCAGCTTAGCTTCCATACGGGAGCTGTTTTTT

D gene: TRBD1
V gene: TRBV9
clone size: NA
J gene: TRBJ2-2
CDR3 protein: CASSVTDRGGGELFF
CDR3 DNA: TGTGCCAGCAGCGTAACGGACAGGGGCGGCGGGGAGCTGTTTTTT

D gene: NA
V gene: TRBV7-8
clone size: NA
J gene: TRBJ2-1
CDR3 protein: CASSLEQEVDEQFF
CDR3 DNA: TGTGCCAGCAGCTTAGAACAGGAGGTCGATGAGCAGTTCTTC

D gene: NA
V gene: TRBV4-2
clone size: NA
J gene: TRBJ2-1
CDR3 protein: CASSRALVSSYNEQFF
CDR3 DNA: TGTGCCAGCAGCCGAGCCTTGGTGTCATCCTACAATGAGCAGTTCTTC

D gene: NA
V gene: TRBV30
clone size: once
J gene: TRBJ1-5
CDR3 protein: CAWSVVGSNQPQHF
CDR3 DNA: TGTGCCTGGAGCGTAGTAGGAAGCAATCAGCCCCAGCATTTT

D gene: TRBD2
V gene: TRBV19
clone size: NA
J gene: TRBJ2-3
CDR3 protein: CASSNPASGYTDTQYF
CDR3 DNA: TGTGCCAGTAGTAACCCAGCTAGCGGGTACACAGATACGCAGTATTTT

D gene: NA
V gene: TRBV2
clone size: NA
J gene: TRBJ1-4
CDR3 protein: CASNPTDILINEKLFF
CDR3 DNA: TGTGCCAGCAACCCGACAGACATCCTAATTAATGAAAAACTGTTTTTT

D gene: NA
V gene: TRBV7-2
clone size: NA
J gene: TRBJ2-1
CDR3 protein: CASSTREGHYNEQFF
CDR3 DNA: TGTGCCAGCAGCACCCGCGAGGGACACTACAATGAGCAGTTCTTC

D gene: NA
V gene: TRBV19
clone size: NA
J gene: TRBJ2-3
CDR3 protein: CASSKGRSGTDTQYF
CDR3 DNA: TGTGCCAGTAGTAAAGGACGCTCGGGGACAGATACGCAGTATTTT